A single T cell receptor beta chain is shown here with its context. This record belongs to a study of blood T cell repertoires in COVID-19. The overall study: Specimens from acute and convalescent COVID-19 originated in the United States, Italy and Spain.

Participants were aged roughly 18 to 100 years from around 26 US areas. This CDR3 is built from 15 residues. Trimming shortened V by 2 bases and J by 5 bases, and 13 bases separated the two germline ends. CDR1 and CDR2 from the germline V gene are LNHDA and SQIVND (reference sequence). Measured with immunoSEQ multiplex PCR; TCRdb has only the in-frame clones, and not every one. The sample carries approximately 500,000 clones, 88% recorded once. The sequencing input was PBMCs or T cells enriched from blood (not recorded which). This sequence joins TRBV19 and TRBJ1-5, with D possibly being TRBD1 (6 bases). The TCR was taken from a woman aged 40 to 49 who had recovered from COVID-19. The CDR3 here is CASSIMGSGDQPQHF. CDR3 sequence (DNA): TGTGCCAGTAGTATAATGGGCTCAGGGGATCAGCCCCAGCATTTT.